This TCR beta chain was captured in a study of cytomegalovirus exposure and HLA in healthy donors. Background on the study: Caucasian-associated ancestry cluster membership applied to over 80% of around 400 genotyped donors.

To note about this clone: No antigen is known for it.

With 8 bases removed from V and 0 bases from J, the gap between germline ends came to 16 bases. Germline lookup yields CDR1 SQVTM and CDR2 ANQGSEA. The CDR3 covers 14 residues. Primers included in the PCR were 60 Vbeta and 13 Jbeta primers. Some clones are missing from TCRdb's copy, which holds only in-frame ones; the method was immunoSEQ multiplex PCR. This sample yields 95,000 to 100,000 clones, of which 60% to 85% are seen a single time; 10% belongs to the top ten. Study results and limitations: Sequencing had likely introduced a cluster of highly shared sequence variants as an artifact. Most of the TCR beta V segments (in an earlier analysis) were productive either about 87% or about 30% of the time. Later analysis identified a missense DCLRE1C variant that was linked to TCR beta V- and J-gene trimming.

Specimen: PBMCs. J is TRBJ1-1 and V is TRBV29-1; D possibly corresponds to TRBD1 (5 bases). This sequence originates from a man between 50 and 59 years old in good health and CMV-seronegative. For the CDR3, the DNA is TGCAGCCCCGCAAGGGCAGGGATGAACACTGAAGCTTTCTTT. It yields the protein CSPARAGMNTEAFF.